This T cell receptor (beta chain) derives from a study of blood T cells in healthy people across ages. Study results and caveats: A roughly linear age-dependent decrease characterized TCR beta diversity per million T cells.

As regards this clonotype: As yet, its antigen is unknown.

Healthy individuals of Caucasian origin from Russia, aged about 6 to 90, served as donors. It was with a sample-barcoded 5' primer and a J-beta primer mix that a second PCR of roughly 7 to 12 cycles was run. TCRdb re-analysed the 5' RACE reads in MiXCR, keeping a single row per CDR3 protein. Of about a million distinct CDR3 sequences listed, 51% are singletons. This CDR3 spans 15 amino acids. CDR1 is SEHNR, CDR2 FQNEAQ, per germline (reference sequence). The junction had 12 bases not matched to a gene; V was cut back by 4 bases and J by 7 bases. The chain combines TRBV7-9 with TRBJ2-7; 8 nucleotides align to TRBD2. Sequencing was performed on blood. This TCR derives from a woman aged 55-70 years in good health. The CDR3 sequence is CASSYSGARNNEQYF. CDR3 coding DNA: TGTGCCAGCAGCTATAGCGGGGCTCGCAACAATGAGCAGTACTTC. The full variable domain, in which reference TRBV7-9 and TRBJ2-7 provide the parts outside the CDR3, is DTGVSQNPRHKITKRGQNVTFRCDPISEHNRLYWYRQTLGQGPEFLTYFQNEAQLEKSRLLSDRFSAERPKGSFSTLEIQRTEQGDSAMYLCASSYSGARNNEQYFGPGTRLTVT.